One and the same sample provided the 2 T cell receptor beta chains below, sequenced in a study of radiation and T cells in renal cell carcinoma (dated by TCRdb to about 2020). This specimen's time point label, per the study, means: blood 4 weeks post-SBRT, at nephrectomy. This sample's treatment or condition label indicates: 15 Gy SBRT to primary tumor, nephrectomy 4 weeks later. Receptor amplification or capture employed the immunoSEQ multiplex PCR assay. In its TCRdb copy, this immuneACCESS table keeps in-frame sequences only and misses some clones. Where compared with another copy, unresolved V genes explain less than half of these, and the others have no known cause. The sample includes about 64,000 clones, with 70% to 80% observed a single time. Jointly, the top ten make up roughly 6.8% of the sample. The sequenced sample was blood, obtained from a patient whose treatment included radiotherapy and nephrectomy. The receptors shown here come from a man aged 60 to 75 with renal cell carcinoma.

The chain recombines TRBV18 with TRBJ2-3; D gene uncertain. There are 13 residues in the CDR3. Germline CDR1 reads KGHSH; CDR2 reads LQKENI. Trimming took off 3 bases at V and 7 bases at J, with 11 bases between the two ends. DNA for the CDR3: TGTGCCAGCTCACCTAGCCAATCTAATACGCAGTATTTT. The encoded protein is CASSPSQSNTQYF.

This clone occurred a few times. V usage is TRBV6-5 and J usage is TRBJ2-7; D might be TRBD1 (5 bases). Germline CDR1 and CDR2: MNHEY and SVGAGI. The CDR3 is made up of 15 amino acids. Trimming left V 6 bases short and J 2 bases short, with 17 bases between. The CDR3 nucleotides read TGTGCCAGCAGACCCACAGGTGGCTTGGCCTACGAGCAGTACTTC. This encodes CASRPTGGLAYEQYF.